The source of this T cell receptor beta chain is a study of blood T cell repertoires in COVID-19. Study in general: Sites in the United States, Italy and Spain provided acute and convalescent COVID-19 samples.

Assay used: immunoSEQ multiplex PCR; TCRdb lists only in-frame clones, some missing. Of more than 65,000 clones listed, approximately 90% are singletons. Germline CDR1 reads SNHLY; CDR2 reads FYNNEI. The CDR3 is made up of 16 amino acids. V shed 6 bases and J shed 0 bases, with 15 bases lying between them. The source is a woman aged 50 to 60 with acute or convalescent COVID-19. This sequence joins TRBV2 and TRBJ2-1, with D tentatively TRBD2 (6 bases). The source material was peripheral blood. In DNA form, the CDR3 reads TGTGCCAGCAGAGCGGGTGCGTCCAGCTCCTACAATGAGCAGTTCTTC. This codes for CASRAGASSSYNEQFF. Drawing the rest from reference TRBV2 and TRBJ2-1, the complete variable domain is EPEVTQTPSHQVTQMGQEVILRCVPISNHLYFYWYRQILGQKVEFLVSFYNNEISEKSEIFDDQFSVERPDGSNFTLKIRSTKLEDSAMYFCASRAGASSSYNEQFFGPGTRLTVL.